This TCR beta chain was sequenced during a study of cytomegalovirus exposure and HLA in healthy donors. To note about this clone: Antigen unknown.

Germline V gene lookup returns CDR1 SGHRS and CDR2 YFSETQ. This CDR3 comprises 17 residues. V shed 0 bases, J shed 2 bases, and the junction held 7 bases outside the gene matches. It was healthy bone marrow donors who served as donors. Study-wide results and limits: Per published reports, the classifier diagnosed cytomegalovirus status with high specificity and sensitivity. The authors listed 150 to 200 TCR beta chains as cytomegalovirus-associated.

The PCR used 60 Vbeta and 13 Jbeta primers. Measured with immunoSEQ multiplex PCR; TCRdb has only the in-frame clones, and not every one. This repertoire shows roughly 120,000 clones, 75% to 85% found once; its top ten account for around 4.4%. The sequenced sample consisted of PBMCs. This clonotype was sampled from a man younger than 40 in good health and CMV-seropositive. The chain couples TRBV5-1 to TRBJ2-3; 9 nucleotides align to TRBD2. Here the CDR3 reads CASSLGVAGASTDTQYF. The CDR3 bases are TGCGCCAGCAGCTTGGGGGTAGCGGGGGCGTCCACAGATACGCAGTATTTT.